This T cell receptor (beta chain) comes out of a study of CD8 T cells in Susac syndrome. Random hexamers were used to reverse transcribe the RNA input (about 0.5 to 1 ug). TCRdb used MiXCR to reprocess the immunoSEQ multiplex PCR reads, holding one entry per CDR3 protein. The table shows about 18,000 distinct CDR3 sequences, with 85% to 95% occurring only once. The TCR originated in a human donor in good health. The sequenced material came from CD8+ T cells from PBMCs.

DNA for the CDR3: TGTGCCTGGAGCTCCGGGACAGGATTAGATGAAGCTTTCTTT. It yields the protein CAWSSGTGLDEAFF. The genes are TRBV30 and TRBJ1-1, with 8 positions matching TRBD1. The V and J ends lost 3 bases and 7 bases, in that order; junction bases with no gene match: 10. Germline V gene sequence: CDR1 GTSNPN, CDR2 SVGIG (reference sequence). The CDR3 loop spans 14 amino acids.